The 22 T cell receptor beta chains below were found in one sample sequenced in a study of vaccination and CD4 T cells after COVID-19. At the Johns Hopkins FTIC core, DNA taken from cultured CD4+ T cells was sequenced by way of the Oncomine TCR Beta short-read assay. TCRdb called the PCR reads again in MiXCR, with one record for every CDR3 protein. This table holds about 9,900 distinct CDR3 sequences, about half found once. These TCRs are of unknown antigen specificity. Treatment described: roughly 10-day PBMC culture with coronavirus spike peptide pools or control peptides (ViraFEST assay). Sequencing was done on a sample of CD4+ T cells from blood, cultured in vitro. The receptor set was obtained from a human donor who had recovered from COVID-19.

The gene calls are TRBV6-1 and TRBJ1-2; 7 bases are shared with TRBD1. CDR3 length: 15 amino acids. Germline values: CDR1 MNHNS, CDR2 SASEGT. After removal of 1 base from V and 4 bases from J, the junction contained 6 bases not matched to a gene. The CDR3 spells CASSEVPGTVYGYTF. CDR3 bases: TGTGCCAGCAGTGAAGTCCCCGGGACAGTCTATGGCTACACCTTC.

The rearrangement uses TRBV9 and TRBJ1-1; no reliable D call. The CDR3 covers 14 residues. The germline gives CDR1 SGDLS, CDR2 YYNGEE. V lost 2 bases to trimming and J lost 4 bases, with 12 bases between them. CDR3 sequence reads: CASSVSVDFTEAFF. The CDR3 region has the DNA TGTGCCAGCAGCGTTTCGGTCGACTTCACTGAAGCTTTCTTT.

This clonotype was seen a few times. The genes are TRBV6-1 and TRBJ2-1; the match to TRBD2 covers 7 bases. CDR1 is MNHNS, CDR2 SASEGT, per germline. The CDR3 is 15 amino acids. Trimming cost V 3 bases and J 4 bases; bases outside gene matches: 6. The CDR3 spells CASSDWGSGYNEQFF. The DNA for the CDR3 is TGTGCCAGCAGTGATTGGGGTAGCGGGTACAATGAGCAGTTCTTC.

Only a few counts were recorded for this clonotype. The chain has TRBV6-1 and TRBJ1-1; D gene unclear. CDR1 is MNHNS and CDR2 is SASEGT in the germline V gene. The CDR3 spans 11 residues. Between the trimmed V and J ends, which lost 9 bases and 4 bases, there was a span of 9 bases. CDR3 DNA sequence: TGTGCCAGTATTGGAGGCACTGAAGCTTTCTTT. Protein product: CASIGGTEAFF.

The rearrangement joins TRBV12-3 or TRBV12-4 to TRBJ1-2; D gene unclear. The CDR3 runs to 12 residues. The V and J ends lost 3 bases and 6 bases respectively, with 8 bases between them. CDR3 loop: CASSFRGNGYTF. In nucleotides, the CDR3 is TGTGCCAGCAGTTTCCGAGGGAATGGCTACACCTTC.

The chain carries TRBV24-1 and TRBJ1-6; 9 bases are a match to TRBD1. The CDR3 runs 13 residues. The germline CDR1 and CDR2 sequences are KGHDR and SFDVKD. With V trimmed by 10 bases and J by 7 bases, 4 bases remained unmatched. DNA for the CDR3: TGTGCCACACAGGGGGCCCACAATTCACCCCTCCACTTT. This translates into CATQGAHNSPLHF.

The rearrangement uses TRBV7-9 and TRBJ1-2; perhaps TRBD1 as D (5 bases). With 5 bases removed from V and 4 bases from J, the gap between germline ends came to 17 bases. CDR1 and CDR2 from the germline V gene are SEHNR and FQNEAQ (reference sequence). This CDR3 region has 15 residues. The CDR3 nucleotides are TGTGCCAGCAGCCGATGGGACGGGGAGGCCTATGGCTACACCTTC. Encoded protein: CASSRWDGEAYGYTF.

This clonotype appeared once. The chain links TRBV5-6 to TRBJ1-6; tentative D call: TRBD1 (6 bases). The V end lost 4 bases, the J end lost 9 bases, and 17 bases lay between the germline ends. CDR3 length equals 15 residues. Germline CDR1 is SGHDT and CDR2 is YYEEEE. The CDR3 sequence: CASSIQGLVSSPLHF. Here the CDR3 DNA reads TGTGCCAGCAGCATACAGGGACTTGTAAGTTCACCCCTCCACTTT.

This clonotype was seen once. The chain carries TRBV19 and TRBJ1-3; the match to TRBD1 covers 8 bases. The junction had 10 bases not matched to a gene; V was cut back by 3 bases and J by 6 bases. This CDR3 has 16 amino acids. Germline-derived CDR1 and CDR2 are LNHDA and SQIVND (reference sequence). In nucleotides, the CDR3 is TGTGCCAGTAGTATCCGCCGGACAGGGAGAGAAAACACCATATATTTT. Its protein product is CASSIRRTGRENTIYF. Full variable domain (outside the CDR3, taken from reference TRBV19 and TRBJ1-3): DGGITQSPKYLFRKEGQNVTLSCEQNLNHDAMYWYRQDPGQGLRLIYYSQIVNDFQKGDIAEGYSVSREKKESFPLTVTSAQKNPTAFYLCASSIRRTGRENTIYFGEGSWLTVV.

The chain joins TRBV7-8 to TRBJ1-1; D not certain. Between the trimmed V and J ends, which lost 5 bases and 6 bases, there was a span of 13 bases. The CDR3 is 13 amino acids. Germline values: CDR1 SGHVS, CDR2 FQNEAQ. The CDR3 nucleotides are TGTGCCAGCAGCCCCCAGCCGGTAGCTGAAGCTTTCTTT. Protein product: CASSPQPVAEAFF.

The V gene is TRBV6-5, the J gene TRBJ1-2, with 10 positions matching TRBD1. Trimming took 1 base from V and 6 from J; bases not matched to a gene: 2. This CDR3 is built from 14 residues. Germline V gene data show CDR1 as MNHEY and CDR2 as SVGAGI. The CDR3 sequence is CASSYLGQGHGYTF. In DNA, the CDR3 is TGTGCCAGCAGTTACTTGGGACAGGGGCATGGCTACACCTTC.

The sample holds a few counts of this clonotype. The chain has TRBV24-1 and TRBJ2-5; a weak D match, TRBD1 (7 bases). CDR1 is KGHDR, CDR2 SFDVKD, per germline. CDR3 length: 15 residues. The V gene lost 3 bases and the J gene lost 3 bases, with 13 bases spanning the gap. The CDR3 coding sequence is TGTGCCACCAGTGATGGGACAGCGGGTAAAGAGACCCAGTACTTC. Translating it yields CATSDGTAGKETQYF.

The chain employs TRBV10-3 and TRBJ1-2; D gene ambiguous. The CDR3 contains 16 residues. Germline V lookup: CDR1 ENHRY, CDR2 SYGVKD. V was clipped by 0 bases and J by 4 bases, with 15 bases between them. The CDR3 nucleotides read TGTGCCATCAGTGAGTCGTCCCCCGGAGGTGGCTATGGCTACACCTTC. This codes for CAISESSPGGGYGYTF.

In this sample, this clonotype turned up a few times. This chain links TRBV30 with TRBJ1-1; D is ambiguous. CDR1 is GTSNPN and CDR2 is SVGIG in the germline V gene (reference sequence). There are 12 residues in the CDR3. V dropped 5 bases and J dropped 1 base, with 8 bases sitting between them. CDR3 amino acids: CAWERENTEAFF. The CDR3, as DNA: TGTGCCTGGGAGCGGGAGAACACTGAAGCTTTCTTT. Variable domain in full (rest from reference TRBV30 and TRBJ1-1): SQTIHQWPATLVQPVGSPLSLECTVEGTSNPNLYWYRQAAGRGLQLLFYSVGIGQISSEVPQNLSASRPQDRQFILSSKKLLLSDSGFYLCAWERENTEAFFGQGTRLTVV.

This chain connects TRBV6-1 to TRBJ1-5; the D gene is possibly TRBD1 (6 bases). This CDR3 is 13 amino acids long. The V gene lost 3 bases and the J gene lost 7 bases, with 10 bases spanning the gap. Germline V gene sequence: CDR1 MNHNS, CDR2 SASEGT. Here the CDR3 DNA reads TGTGCCAGCAGTGAGGACAGAGGGCAGCCCCAGCATTTT. Encoded protein: CASSEDRGQPQHF.

The J gene is TRBJ1-2, the V gene TRBV12-3 or TRBV12-4; 8 nucleotides match TRBD1. Germline trimming cut 9 bases from V and 7 bases from J; bases unmatched to any gene: 10. This CDR3 region has 13 residues. The CDR3 sequence is CASSTGGDRGYTF. Written as DNA, the CDR3 is TGTGCCAGTTCAACAGGGGGAGATCGTGGCTACACCTTC.

This rearrangement joins TRBV5-6 to TRBJ2-5, with 9 bases lining up with TRBD1. V was clipped by 4 bases and J by 4 bases; unmatched bases: 5. Germline V gene data show CDR1 as SGHDT and CDR2 as YYEEEE. The CDR3 spans 14 residues. CDR3 in DNA: TGTGCCAGCAGCAACGACAGGGGGGGAGAGACCCAGTACTTC. Translated: CASSNDRGGETQYF.

This clonotype is a singleton in its sample. The chain employs TRBV6-1 and TRBJ1-2, with D perhaps TRBD1 (5 bases). Trimming cost V 5 bases and J 6 bases, with 22 bases left between them. Germline CDR1 is MNHNS and CDR2 is SASEGT. CDR3 length equals 16 residues. The CDR3, as DNA: TGTGCCAGCAGTCGTAGCGAATTACAGGTGTATAATGGCTACACCTTC. It codes for CASSRSELQVYNGYTF.

This rearrangement joins TRBV6-1 to TRBJ2-3; TRBD2 matches at 8 bases. The CDR3 has 16 amino acids. After removal of 1 base from V and 2 bases from J, the junction contained 5 bases not matched to a gene. Germline CDR1 is MNHNS and CDR2 is SASEGT. The CDR3 sequence: CASSEGVAGPTDTQYF. CDR3 DNA: TGTGCCAGCAGTGAAGGGGTAGCGGGACCCACAGATACGCAGTATTTT.

Concerning this clonotype: Germline and junction disagree at one end, which may indicate a read error. J is TRBJ2-6 and V is TRBV2; D unclear. Germline V gene data show CDR1 as SNHLY and CDR2 as FYNNEI. There are 17 residues in the CDR3. CDR3 region: CASMSGTVLSGTNVLTF. CDR3 in DNA: TGTGCCAGCATGTCCGGAACAGTGCTTTCTGGGACCAACGTCCTGACTTTC. Full variable domain (missing parts from reference TRBV2 and TRBJ2-6): EPEVTQTPSHQVTQMGQEVILRCVPISNHLYFYWYRQILGQKVEFLVSFYNNEISEKSEIFDDQFSVERPDGSNFTLKIRSTKLEDSAMYFCASMSGTVLSGTNVLTFGAGSRLTVL.

This clonotype appeared a few times. V gene TRBV20-1 combines with J gene TRBJ2-3; 16 bases are shared with TRBD2. The CDR3 length is 17 residues. Germline CDR1 DFQATT, CDR2 SNEGSKA (reference sequence). V dropped 6 bases and J dropped 1; count of bases not matched to a gene: 7. CDR3 sequence reads: CSAPGLAGGPGTDTQYF. CDR3 in DNA: TGCAGTGCGCCGGGACTAGCGGGGGGGCCAGGCACAGATACGCAGTATTTT.

By share, this clonotype counts as medium-sized (0.01 to 0.1%). This chain connects TRBV15 to TRBJ2-2; 7 bases are shared with TRBD1. V shed 1 base, J shed 0 bases, and the junction held 2 bases outside the gene matches. This CDR3 contains 16 residues. Germline-derived CDR1 and CDR2 are LNHNV and YYDKDF (reference sequence). The CDR3 loop reads CATSRGGGANTGELFF. CDR3 in DNA: TGTGCCACCAGCAGAGGAGGGGGCGCGAACACCGGGGAGCTGTTTTTT.